This entry describes one T cell receptor beta chain. TCRdb ran MiXCR on the 5' RACE reads and lists one entry per CDR3 protein. The table lists under 200,000 distinct CDR3 sequences, 9.5% to 11% of them singletons. The data were taken from a study of T cells after yellow fever vaccination. The specimen comprised CD8+ T cells sorted from PBMCs, sampled 15 days after the yellow fever booster vaccination. The sequence came from a man in his late teens or twenties who received the YFV17D yellow fever vaccine.

CDR3 DNA sequence: TGTGCCAGCAGCTCCACAGGATTTAATGAAAAACTGTTTTTT. Residues: CASSSTGFNEKLFF. V gene TRBV11-2 combines with J gene TRBJ1-4; a possible D gene is TRBD1 (5 bases). The CDR3 has 14 residues. The V end was cut by 4 bases, the J end by 4 bases, with 10 bases between. The germline V gene has CDR1 SGHAT and CDR2 FQNNGV.